This is a list of T cell receptor beta chains from one sample in a study of identical twins. TCRdb fed the 5' RACE reads into MiXCR, producing one record per CDR3 protein. Of about 720,000 distinct CDR3 sequences listed, about 20% are singletons. These same records also appear under a second study, on T cells expressing NK-cell markers.

Sample: PBMCs. The receptor source for this set is a woman under 30 in good health. The CDR3 runs from the conserved cysteine through the conserved F or W.

CDR3 length: 14; V gene: TRBV9; CDR3 protein: CASSVDGSTDTQYF
CDR3 length: 14; V gene: TRBV6-5; CDR3 protein: CASSYSRDTTPLHF
CDR3 length: 15; V gene: TRBV5-1; CDR3 protein: CASSLGQDRGDTQYF
CDR3 length: 14; V gene: TRBV5-5; CDR3 protein: CASSFGWMAYEQYF
CDR3 length: 17; V gene: TRBV7-2; CDR3 protein: CASSHRLAGGPPYEQYF
CDR3 length: 14; V gene: TRBV5-1; CDR3 protein: CASSWTGRYTEAFF
CDR3 length: 16; V gene: TRBV30; CDR3 protein: CAWSVSWASSYNEQFF
CDR3 length: 13; V gene: TRBV12-3/TRBV12-4; CDR3 protein: CASSRTDVYGYTF
CDR3 length: 15; V gene: TRBV27; CDR3 protein: CASSIRLGTNYGYTF
CDR3 length: 13; V gene: TRBV25-1; CDR3 protein: CASSENRETEAFF
CDR3 length: 15; V gene: TRBV12-3/TRBV12-4; CDR3 protein: CASSFLAGGPDTQYF
CDR3 length: 20; V gene: TRBV11-2; CDR3 protein: CASSWQGLAGRARYYNEQFF
CDR3 length: 16; V gene: TRBV7-2; CDR3 protein: CASTPGTGTRGNEQFF
CDR3 length: 16; V gene: TRBV4-3; CDR3 protein: CASSQERTVDTDTQYF
CDR3 length: 13; V gene: TRBV15; CDR3 protein: CATGGGNGSPLHF
CDR3 length: 13; V gene: TRBV18; CDR3 protein: CASSGGMREKLFF
CDR3 length: 14; V gene: TRBV5-1; CDR3 protein: CASTPGGGTNEQFF
CDR3 length: 11; V gene: TRBV10-3; CDR3 protein: CAISEAVEQFF
CDR3 length: 14; V gene: TRBV7-3; CDR3 protein: CASSPTGGGDTQYF
CDR3 length: 13; V gene: TRBV20-1; CDR3 protein: CSAQGQGPDTQYF
CDR3 length: 17; V gene: TRBV5-1; CDR3 protein: CASKTSGRSLGTDTQYF
CDR3 length: 15; V gene: TRBV7-8; CDR3 protein: CASGLAAATPYEQYF
CDR3 length: 14; V gene: TRBV12-3/TRBV12-4; CDR3 protein: CASRAGGRGLGYTF
CDR3 length: 15; V gene: TRBV9; CDR3 protein: CASSPRRGGQETQYF
CDR3 length: 14; V gene: TRBV5-1; CDR3 protein: CASSLTALQETQYF
CDR3 length: 14; V gene: TRBV20-1; CDR3 protein: CSARKNPQDEKLFF
CDR3 length: 15; V gene: TRBV20-1; CDR3 protein: CSASKGGGGANEQFF
CDR3 length: 14; V gene: TRBV5-1; CDR3 protein: CASSLGQHQETQYF
CDR3 length: 14; V gene: TRBV29-1; CDR3 protein: CSARGTGRGNTIYF
CDR3 length: 13; V gene: TRBV5-1; CDR3 protein: CASSQTGGAEAFF
CDR3 length: 15; V gene: TRBV6-5; CDR3 protein: CASSYSSRLNSPLHF
CDR3 length: 14; V gene: TRBV27; CDR3 protein: CASRLGAPNTEAFF
CDR3 length: 15; V gene: TRBV2; CDR3 protein: CASSELGAPNYGYTF
CDR3 length: 15; V gene: TRBV7-7; CDR3 protein: CASSLTGGAVDTQYF
CDR3 length: 15; V gene: TRBV12-3/TRBV12-4; CDR3 protein: CASLPPTDRGAEQYF
CDR3 length: 15; V gene: TRBV4-2; CDR3 protein: CAMSPGLRCNTEAFF
CDR3 length: 16; V gene: TRBV7-9; CDR3 protein: CASHNHLTIAAGEQYF
CDR3 length: 15; V gene: TRBV9; CDR3 protein: CASSGAGGSPLEQYF
CDR3 length: 16; V gene: TRBV5-1; CDR3 protein: CASSRLAGADTGELFF
CDR3 length: 14; V gene: TRBV7-2; CDR3 protein: CASSLSGLADTQYF
CDR3 length: 15; V gene: TRBV5-1; CDR3 protein: CASSLDQFSGNTIYF
CDR3 length: 13; V gene: TRBV19; CDR3 protein: CASSMGGYNEQFF
CDR3 length: 14; V gene: TRBV20-1; CDR3 protein: CSASPRGKEETQYF
CDR3 length: 13; V gene: TRBV20-1; CDR3 protein: CSARDSITGELFF
CDR3 length: 16; V gene: TRBV6-1; CDR3 protein: CASSIPRRGGTDTQYF
CDR3 length: 15; V gene: TRBV7-9; CDR3 protein: CASSKIRDRNTEAFF
CDR3 length: 16; V gene: TRBV5-1; CDR3 protein: CASSLTPGLGNTEAFF
CDR3 length: 13; V gene: TRBV5-6; CDR3 protein: CASSIGASPEAFF
CDR3 length: 13; V gene: TRBV12-3/TRBV12-4; CDR3 protein: CASSLLVVETQYF
CDR3 length: 13; V gene: TRBV6-1; CDR3 protein: CASTVGAQESQYF
CDR3 length: 12; V gene: TRBV5-5; CDR3 protein: CASSLVTTEAFF
CDR3 length: 13; V gene: TRBV4-2; CDR3 protein: CASSHRGNNEQFF
CDR3 length: 11; V gene: TRBV12-3/TRBV12-4; CDR3 protein: CASTGTNEQFF
CDR3 length: 13; V gene: TRBV11-2; CDR3 protein: CASSSAREPEQYF
CDR3 length: 19; V gene: TRBV10-3; CDR3 protein: CAISEGLSNTRTANYGYTF
CDR3 length: 13; V gene: TRBV5-1; CDR3 protein: CASSPGKGVTQYF
CDR3 length: 14; V gene: TRBV20-1; CDR3 protein: CSASSHGRVYEQYF
CDR3 length: 12; V gene: TRBV2; CDR3 protein: CASSEQNYEQYF
CDR3 length: 14; V gene: TRBV12-3/TRBV12-4; CDR3 protein: CASSYGGTTNEQFF
CDR3 length: 14; V gene: TRBV10-3; CDR3 protein: CAIMEQQTNYGYTF